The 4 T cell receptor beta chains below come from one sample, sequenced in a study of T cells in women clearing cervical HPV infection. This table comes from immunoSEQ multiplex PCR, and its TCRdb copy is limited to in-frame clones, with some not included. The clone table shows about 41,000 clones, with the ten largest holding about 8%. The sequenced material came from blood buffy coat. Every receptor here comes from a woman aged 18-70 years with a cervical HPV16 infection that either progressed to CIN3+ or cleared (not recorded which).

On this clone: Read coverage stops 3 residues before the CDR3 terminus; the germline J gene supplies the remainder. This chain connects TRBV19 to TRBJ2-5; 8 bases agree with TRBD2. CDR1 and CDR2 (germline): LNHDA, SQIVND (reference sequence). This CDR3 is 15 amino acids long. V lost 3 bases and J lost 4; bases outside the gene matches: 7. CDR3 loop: CASSIASGSGETQYF. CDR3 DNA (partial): TGTGCCAGTAGTATTGCCAGCGGGAGTGGAGAGACC.

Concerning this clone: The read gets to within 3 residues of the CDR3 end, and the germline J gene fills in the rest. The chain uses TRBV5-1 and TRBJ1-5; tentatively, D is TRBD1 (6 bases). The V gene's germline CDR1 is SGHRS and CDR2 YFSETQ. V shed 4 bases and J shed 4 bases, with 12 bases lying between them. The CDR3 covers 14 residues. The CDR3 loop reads CASSIDRLNQPQHF. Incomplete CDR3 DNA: TGCGCCAGCAGCATCGACAGGCTAAATCAGCCC.

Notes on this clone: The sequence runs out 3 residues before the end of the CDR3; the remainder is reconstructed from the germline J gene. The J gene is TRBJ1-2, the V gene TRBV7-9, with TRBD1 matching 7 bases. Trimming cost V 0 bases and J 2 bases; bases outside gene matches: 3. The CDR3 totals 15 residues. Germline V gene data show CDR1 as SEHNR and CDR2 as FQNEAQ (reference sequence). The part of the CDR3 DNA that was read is TGTGCCAGCAGCTTAGCGCTGACAGGGAACTATGGC. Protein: CASSLALTGNYG. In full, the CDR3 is CASSLALTGNYGYTF.

CDR3 bases read: TGCGCCAGCAGCCAAGATCGACTAGCCACCGGGGAG. Translated: CASSQDRLATGE. The complete CDR3 sequence is CASSQDRLATGELFF. The V and J genes are TRBV4-1 and TRBJ2-2, with 7 bases fitting TRBD2. The read falls 3 residues short of the CDR3 end, and the missing part is taken from the germline J gene. The CDR3 is made up of 15 amino acids. Germline V gene data show CDR1 as MGHRA and CDR2 as YSYEKL. After removal of 0 bases from V and 4 bases from J, the junction contained 2 bases not matched to a gene.